Shown below are 13 T cell receptor beta chains from a single sample sequenced in a study of T cells in women clearing cervical HPV infection. Sequenced by immunoSEQ multiplex PCR; TCRdb stores in-frame clones only, minus some. Its table records roughly 20,000 clones. Sequencing used blood buffy coat. The receptors originated from a woman between 18 and 70 years old with a cervical HPV16 infection that either progressed to CIN3+ or cleared (not recorded which).

The CDR3 is CASASGAKETQYF. The CDR3 DNA, read in part, is TGTGCCAGTGCCAGCGGGGCTAAAGAGACC. The chain joins TRBV7-9 to TRBJ2-5; 7 bases match TRBD2. The read terminates 3 residues ahead of where the CDR3 ends, so the germline J gene completes it. Germline V lookup: CDR1 SEHNR, CDR2 FQNEAQ (reference sequence). The CDR3 has 13 residues. V gave up 9 bases and J gave up 3 bases; unmatched junction bases: 7.

As regards this clone: Sequencing ends 3 residues short of the CDR3 end; the germline J gene provides the rest. The rearrangement links TRBV2 to TRBJ2-2; possibly TRBD1 for D (5 bases). Germline lookup yields CDR1 SNHLY and CDR2 FYNNEI. Trimming left V 3 bases short and J 0 bases short, with 8 bases between. CDR3 size: 15 residues. The part of the CDR3 DNA that was read is TGTGCCAGCAGTGAGACAGTATCGAACACCGGGGAG. It translates to CASSETVSNTGE. The CDR3 in full is CASSETVSNTGELFF.

To note about this clone: The read is 3 residues too short to cover the CDR3 end, so that end is filled in from the germline J gene. This rearrangement joins TRBV6-2 or TRBV6-3 to TRBJ1-2; no clear D. The germline CDR1 and CDR2 sequences are MNHEY and SVGEGT. This CDR3 has 13 amino acids. The CDR3 bases that were read are TGTGCCAGCAGTTACTCAGTTGCCTACGAC. Translated: CASSYSVAYD. The entire CDR3 is CASSYSVAYDYTF.

With respect to this clone: The CDR3 end falls 3 residues outside the read, so it is completed with the germline J gene. V usage is TRBV20-1 and J usage is TRBJ1-5, with D possibly TRBD1 on 6 matching bases. This CDR3 comprises 19 residues. Germline V gene sequence: CDR1 DFQATT, CDR2 SNEGSKA (reference sequence). With 6 bases removed from V and 0 bases from J, the gap between germline ends came to 27 bases. Here the CDR3 reads CSAPVRRGADPYSNQPQHF. The CDR3 DNA, read in part, is TGCAGTGCCCCTGTCCGCCGGGGGGCCGACCCTTATAGCAATCAGCCC.

Comments on this clone: Sequencing ends 3 residues short of the CDR3 end; the germline J gene provides the rest. The chain joins TRBV5-1 to TRBJ2-2; a weak D match, TRBD2 (6 bases). Between the trimmed V and J ends, which lost 1 base and 7 bases, there was a span of 14 bases. The CDR3 spans 15 residues. The germline CDR1 and CDR2 sequences are SGHRS and YFSETQ. CDR3 sequence: CASSLLASLGGELFF. The sequenced part of the CDR3 DNA is TGCGCCAGCAGCTTGCTAGCGTCGCTAGGCGGGGAG.

As regards this clone: The read finishes 3 residues shy of the CDR3 end, and the germline J gene is used to complete it. The chain recombines TRBV28 with TRBJ1-3, with 7 bases aligning to TRBD1. The CDR3 has 19 residues. Per the germline V gene, CDR1 is MDHEN and CDR2 is SYDVKM. With 6 bases clipped from V and 2 bases from J, the junction kept 19 bases outside the gene matches. CDR3 amino acids: CASSSMVTRGSGPGNTIYF. CDR3 bases read: TGTGCCAGCAGCTCAATGGTAACCAGGGGGAGCGGCCCTGGAAACACC. Filled out from reference TRBV28 and TRBJ1-3, the complete variable domain reads DVKVTQSSRYLVKRTGEKVFLECVQDMDHENMFWYRQDPGLGLRLIYFSYDVKMKEKGDIPEGYSVSREKKERFSLILESASTNQTSMYLCASSSMVTRGSGPGNTIYFGEGSWLTVV.

About this clone: The read falls 3 residues short of the CDR3 end, and the missing part is taken from the germline J gene. J is TRBJ2-5 and V is TRBV13; the D is unclear. V was shortened by 0 bases and J by 4 bases, with 12 bases between the two germline ends. CDR1 PRHDT and CDR2 FYEKMQ come from the germline V gene (reference sequence). The CDR3 runs 15 residues. CDR3 DNA, as far as it was read: TGTGCCAGCAGCTTAGGCCAGGCCGTAGGAGAGACC. Translated, it gives CASSLGQAVGET. The entire CDR3 sequence reads CASSLGQAVGETQYF.

The covered CDR3 bases are TGTGCCAGCAGTTTATTGGGACAATACAATGAG. It translates to CASSLLGQYNE. In full, the CDR3 reads CASSLLGQYNEQFF. The V gene is TRBV28, the J gene TRBJ2-1, with a possible D match to TRBD1 (6 bases). The CDR3 end lies 3 residues beyond the end of the read and is filled in from the germline J gene. The germline CDR1 and CDR2 sequences are MDHEN and SYDVKM. V was cut by 1 base and J by 4 bases, with 8 bases left in between. This CDR3 spans 14 amino acids.

CDR3: CASRGTGVSKNIQYF. CDR3 bases read: TGCGCCAGCAGGGGGACAGGGGTGAGCAAAAACATT. The V gene is TRBV10-2, the J gene TRBJ2-4; TRBD1 agrees at 10 bases. The read stops 3 residues short of the end of the CDR3; the missing end is completed from the germline J gene. Germline V lookup: CDR1 WSHSY, CDR2 SAAADI. The CDR3 contains 15 residues. V shed 6 bases and J 3 bases; nucleotides not matched to a gene: 5.

As concerns this clone: The DNA ends 3 residues before the CDR3 does, and the rest of the CDR3 is filled in from the germline J gene. The chain links TRBV7-9 to TRBJ1-2, with 7 bases identical to TRBD1. The V gene's germline CDR1 is SEHNR and CDR2 FQNEAQ (reference sequence). The CDR3 length is 14 residues. V was clipped by 5 bases and J by 2 bases; unmatched bases: 5. The CDR3 bases that were read are TGTGCCAGCAGCCAACCGACAGGGAACTATGGC. This translates into CASSQPTGNYG. The entire CDR3 is CASSQPTGNYGYTF.

The CDR3 is CASSPEAGVYDYTF. CDR3 DNA (partial): TGTGCCAGCTCACCCGAAGCGGGGGTTTACGAC. The chain has TRBV18 and TRBJ1-2, with D perhaps matching TRBD1 (5 bases). With the read ending 3 residues before the CDR3 end, the germline J gene is used to fill in that end. Germline CDR1 KGHSH, CDR2 LQKENI. The CDR3 sequence is 14 residues long.

A word on this clone: The observed sequence ends 3 residues before the CDR3 terminus, with the missing tail filled in from the germline J gene. This chain links TRBV7-9 with TRBJ1-1; D might be TRBD1 (5 bases). The length of the CDR3 is 14 residues. Trimming took off 5 bases at V and 2 bases at J, with 12 bases between the two ends. From germline, CDR1 is SEHNR and CDR2 FQNEAQ (reference sequence). The CDR3 sequence is CASSLRGRNTEAFF. The sequenced CDR3 bases are TGTGCCAGCAGCCTTCGGGGGAGAAACACTGAA. Combining the CDR3 with reference TRBV7-9 and TRBJ1-1 gives the whole variable domain DTGVSQNPRHKITKRGQNVTFRCDPISEHNRLYWYRQTLGQGPEFLTYFQNEAQLEKSRLLSDRFSAERPKGSFSTLEIQRTEQGDSAMYLCASSLRGRNTEAFFGQGTRLTVV.

Note on this clone: The read stops 3 residues short of the end of the CDR3; the missing end is completed from the germline J gene. This chain links TRBV18 with TRBJ1-4, with a possible D match to TRBD1 (6 bases). The V gene lost 2 bases and the J gene lost 5 bases, with 9 bases spanning the gap. Germline values: CDR1 KGHSH, CDR2 LQKENI. CDR3 length equals 14 residues. The CDR3 spells CASSPYGQNEKLFF. Partial CDR3 DNA: TGTGCCAGCTCACCATATGGACAGAATGAAAAA.